This T cell receptor beta chain was sequenced for a study of blood T cell repertoires in COVID-19. Across the whole study: From the United States, Italy and Spain came samples of acute and convalescent COVID-19. The analysed material was cDNA or gDNA that came from T cells, B-cell-depleted T cells, or PBMCs.

Per the original data handling: How many nucleated cells were present was estimated from reference gene primer amplification. TCRdb's copy holds only in-frame clones and misses some; the assay was immunoSEQ multiplex PCR. V, J and clone size were drawn from that table, and D and trimming were deduced from the DNA. The table includes about 140,000 clones, approximately 85% detected once. The TCR sequence derives from a man aged 45-60 years with acute or convalescent COVID-19. The specimen was peripheral blood.

The CDR3 region has the DNA TGTGCCAGCAGCAAAGCCGGGACAGGGGGCTACGAGCAGTACTTC. Translated, it gives CASSKAGTGGYEQYF. The chain employs TRBV28 and TRBJ2-7; 11 nucleotides align to TRBD1. The germline V gene encodes CDR1 MDHEN and CDR2 SYDVKM. The CDR3 is 15 amino acids. Trimming removed 6 bases from V and 3 bases from J; junction bases left unmatched: 7.